The clone carrying this T cell receptor beta chain was counted a few times. What it recognizes is unknown. Regarding donors, all were healthy bone marrow donors. The sample comes from a study of cytomegalovirus exposure and HLA in healthy donors. Findings of the study overall: Indistinguishable V segments such as TRBV6-2 and TRBV6-3 were excluded.

Germline CDR1 SNHLY, CDR2 FYNNEI. V shed 1 base and J shed 6 bases, with 19 bases lying between them. The CDR3 has 17 residues. The PCR had 60 Vbeta and 13 Jbeta primers. Sequenced by immunoSEQ multiplex PCR; TCRdb stores in-frame clones only, minus some. Of approximately 300,000 clones listed, 70% to 90% are singletons. The sample comprised PBMCs. This receptor was identified in a woman in her thirties or forties in good health and CMV-seropositive. J is TRBJ2-1 and V is TRBV2; D is possibly TRBD2 (5 bases). CDR3 in amino acids: CASSEVSRRVQLNEQFF. The CDR3 bases are TGTGCCAGCAGTGAAGTGTCGCGGCGGGTACAACTCAATGAGCAGTTCTTC. The whole variable domain, filled in from reference TRBV2 and TRBJ2-1, reads EPEVTQTPSHQVTQMGQEVILRCVPISNHLYFYWYRQILGQKVEFLVSFYNNEISEKSEIFDDQFSVERPDGSNFTLKIRSTKLEDSAMYFCASSEVSRRVQLNEQFFGPGTRLTVL.